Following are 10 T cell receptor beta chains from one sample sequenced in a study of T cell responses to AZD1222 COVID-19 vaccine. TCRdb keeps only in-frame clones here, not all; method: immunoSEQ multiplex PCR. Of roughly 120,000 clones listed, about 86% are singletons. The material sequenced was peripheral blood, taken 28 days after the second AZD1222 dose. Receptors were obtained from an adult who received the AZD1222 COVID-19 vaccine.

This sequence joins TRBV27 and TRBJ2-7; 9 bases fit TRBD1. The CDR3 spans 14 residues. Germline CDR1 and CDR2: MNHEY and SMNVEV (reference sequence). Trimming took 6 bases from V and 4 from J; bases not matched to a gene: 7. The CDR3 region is CASRSGQGRYEQYF. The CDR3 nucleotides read TGTGCCAGCAGATCGGGACAGGGTCGGTACGAGCAGTACTTC.

The CDR3 DNA sequence: TGCAGTGCTAGTGGTTTCGGGGAAAATGAGCAGTTCTTC. This encodes CSASGFGENEQFF. The chain employs TRBV20-1 and TRBJ2-1; D may be TRBD2 (5 bases). The CDR3 has 13 amino acids. Germline CDR1 DFQATT, CDR2 SNEGSKA (reference sequence). Trimming pared 3 bases from V and 7 bases from J, leaving 13 bases between.

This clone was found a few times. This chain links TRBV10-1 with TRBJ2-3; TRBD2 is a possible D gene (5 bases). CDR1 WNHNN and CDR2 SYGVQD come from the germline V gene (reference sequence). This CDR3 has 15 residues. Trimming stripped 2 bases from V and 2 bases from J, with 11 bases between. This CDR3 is CASSELGRDTDTQYF. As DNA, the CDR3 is TGCGCCAGCAGTGAGCTGGGTCGGGACACAGATACGCAGTATTTT.

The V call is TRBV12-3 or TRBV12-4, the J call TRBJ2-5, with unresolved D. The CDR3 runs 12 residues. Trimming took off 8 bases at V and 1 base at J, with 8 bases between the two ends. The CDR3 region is CASGVPQETQYF. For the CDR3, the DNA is TGTGCCAGCGGGGTTCCCCAAGAGACCCAGTACTTC.

The DNA for the CDR3 is TGTGCCAGCAGCTTAGCTCCCGGCAGGAACACCTACGAGCAGTACTTC. The encoded protein is CASSLAPGRNTYEQYF. V gene TRBV7-6 combines with J gene TRBJ2-7; no clear D gene. V was clipped by 0 bases and J by 2 bases, with 14 bases between them. The length of the CDR3 is 16 residues. Germline V gene sequence: CDR1 SGHVS, CDR2 FNYEAQ.

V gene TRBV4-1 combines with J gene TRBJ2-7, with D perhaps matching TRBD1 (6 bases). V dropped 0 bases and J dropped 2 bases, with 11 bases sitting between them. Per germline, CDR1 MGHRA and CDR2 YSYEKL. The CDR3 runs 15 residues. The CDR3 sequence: CASSQERGMAYEQYF. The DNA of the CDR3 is TGCGCCAGCAGCCAAGAAAGGGGGATGGCCTACGAGCAGTACTTC.

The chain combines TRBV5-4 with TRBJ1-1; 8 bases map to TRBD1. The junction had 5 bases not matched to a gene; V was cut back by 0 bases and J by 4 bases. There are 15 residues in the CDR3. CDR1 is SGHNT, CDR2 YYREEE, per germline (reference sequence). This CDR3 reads CASSLGTRGPTEAFF. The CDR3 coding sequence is TGTGCCAGCAGCTTGGGGACCAGGGGGCCCACTGAAGCTTTCTTT. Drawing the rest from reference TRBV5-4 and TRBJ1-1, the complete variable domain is ETGVTQSPTHLIKTRGQQVTLRCSSQSGHNTVSWYQQALGQGPQFIFQYYREEENGRGNFPPRFSGLQFPNYSSELNVNALELDDSALYLCASSLGTRGPTEAFFGQGTRLTVV.

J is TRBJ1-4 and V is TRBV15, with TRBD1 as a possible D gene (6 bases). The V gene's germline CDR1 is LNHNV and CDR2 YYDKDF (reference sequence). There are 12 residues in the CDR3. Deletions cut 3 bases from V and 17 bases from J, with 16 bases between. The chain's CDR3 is CATSSQGRIAFF. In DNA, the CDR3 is TGTGCCACCAGCAGTCAGGGGAGGATAGCTTTTTTT. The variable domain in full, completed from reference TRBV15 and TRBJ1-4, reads DAMVIQNPRYQVTQFGKPVTLSCSQTLNHNVMYWYQQKSSQAPKLLFHYYDKDFNNEADTPDNFQSRRPNTSFCFLDIRSPGLGDTAMYLCATSSQGRIAFFGSGTQLSVL.

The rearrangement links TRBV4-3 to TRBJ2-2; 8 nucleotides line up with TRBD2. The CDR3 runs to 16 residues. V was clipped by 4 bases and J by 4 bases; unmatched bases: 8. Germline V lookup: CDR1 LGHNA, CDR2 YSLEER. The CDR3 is CASSPFGGGGTGELFF. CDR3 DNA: TGCGCCAGCAGCCCTTTCGGGGGGGGAGGCACCGGGGAGCTGTTTTTT.

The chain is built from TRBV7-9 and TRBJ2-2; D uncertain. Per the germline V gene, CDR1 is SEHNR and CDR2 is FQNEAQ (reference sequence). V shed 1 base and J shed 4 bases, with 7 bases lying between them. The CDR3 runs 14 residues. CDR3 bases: TGTGCCAGCAGCTTAGTGGCCATCACCGGGGAGCTGTTTTTT. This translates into CASSLVAITGELFF. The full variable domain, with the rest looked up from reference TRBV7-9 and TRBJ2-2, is DTGVSQNPRHKITKRGQNVTFRCDPISEHNRLYWYRQTLGQGPEFLTYFQNEAQLEKSRLLSDRFSAERPKGSFSTLEIQRTEQGDSAMYLCASSLVAITGELFFGEGSRLTVL.